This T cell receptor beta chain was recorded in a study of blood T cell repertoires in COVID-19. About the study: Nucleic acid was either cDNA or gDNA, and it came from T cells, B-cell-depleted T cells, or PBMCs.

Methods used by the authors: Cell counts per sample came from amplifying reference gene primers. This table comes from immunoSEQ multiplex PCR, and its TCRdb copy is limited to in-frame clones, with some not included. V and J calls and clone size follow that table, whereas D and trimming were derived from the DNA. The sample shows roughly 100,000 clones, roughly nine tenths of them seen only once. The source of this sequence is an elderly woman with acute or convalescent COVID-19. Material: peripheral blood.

CDR3: CASSQAGKGNTIYF. In nucleotides, the CDR3 is TGTGCCAGCAGCCAGGCAGGGAAGGGAAACACCATATATTTT. The genes are TRBV14 and TRBJ1-3; the D gene is possibly TRBD1 (5 bases). The CDR3 covers 14 residues. Trimming stripped 3 bases from V and 4 bases from J, with 10 bases between. The V gene's germline CDR1 is SGHDN and CDR2 FVKESK.